These 12 T cell receptor beta chains were sequenced from one sample in a study of regulatory T cells in long-lasting Graves disease. Noted time point: persistent/refractory GD, antithyroid drugs over 5 years with positive TRAb. RNA from PBMCs was the source of the TCR library. To make TCR beta libraries, researchers used iRepertoire HTBI primers and Arm-PCR of CDR3 regions. MiXCR was run by TCRdb on the multiplex PCR reads, yielding one entry per CDR3 protein. Found here are about 660,000 distinct CDR3 sequences, about 32% of them singletons; the top ten hold about 42%. Sequencing used peripheral blood mononuclear cells (PBMCs), obtained when the disease was refractory, from a patient treated with antithyroid drugs. These receptors were obtained from a female donor with Graves disease.

V is TRBV5-4 and J is TRBJ1-4; D remains unclear. Germline V gives CDR1 SGHNT, CDR2 YYREEE (reference sequence). V lost 2 bases, J lost 5 bases, and 13 bases lay in between. This CDR3 region has 15 residues. The CDR3 is CASSLGDLGNEKLFF. Here the CDR3 DNA reads TGTGCCAGCAGCTTAGGAGACCTTGGAAATGAAAAACTGTTTTTT.

This clonotype was seen more than once but under ten times. This chain links TRBV19 with TRBJ2-7; D not resolved. The germline V gene has CDR1 LNHDA and CDR2 SQIVND (reference sequence). CDR3 length: 14 amino acids. The germline V and J ends were trimmed by 1 base and 3 bases, with 10 bases remaining between them. As DNA, the CDR3 is TGTGCCAGTAGTATAGGGTACGCCAGCTACGAGCAGTACTTC. It codes for CASSIGYASYEQYF.

This clonotype was observed at least ten times. It is unclear where the CDR3 begins or ends on the DNA, so no DNA is shown, and the CDR3 is as TCRdb lists it. The V gene is TRBV7-3, the J gene TRBJ1-2; the table's D call of TRBD1 was not tested on the DNA. The CDR3 comprises 16 residues, both ends counted. Germline V lookup: CDR1 SGHTA, CDR2 FQGTGA. This chain's CDR3 is CASSFGPGQADYGYTF.

The rearrangement links TRBV6-4 to TRBJ2-2, with 7 bases lining up with TRBD2. Germline CDR1 is MRHNA and CDR2 is SNTAGT. V was pared by 7 bases and J by 0 bases, with 5 bases of the junction left unmatched. The CDR3 is made up of 15 amino acids. The CDR3 coding sequence is TGTGCCAGCATGAGGGGAGGGACGAACACCGGGGAGCTGTTTTTT. It yields the protein CASMRGGTNTGELFF.

This clonotype was observed many times. The V gene is TRBV12-3 or TRBV12-4, the J gene TRBJ1-6, with TRBD1 identical over 9 bases. This CDR3 comprises 13 residues. V trimming: 6 bases; J trimming: 7 bases; junction bases outside the gene matches: 1. The CDR3 protein is CASRGQGNSPLHF. CDR3 coding DNA: TGTGCCAGCAGAGGACAGGGGAATTCACCCCTCCACTTT.

This clonotype was counted at least ten times. In DNA, the CDR3 is TGTGCCAGCAAAATCCAGGGGAGGGGCTATGGCTACACCTTC. Residues: CASKIQGRGYGYTF. The V gene is TRBV2, the J gene TRBJ1-2, with D perhaps matching TRBD1 (6 bases). CDR3 length: 14 residues. The V end was cut by 7 bases, the J end by 4 bases, with 16 bases between. Germline V gene lookup returns CDR1 SNHLY and CDR2 FYNNEI.

The chain recombines TRBV12-3 or TRBV12-4 with TRBJ1-3, with D unresolved. V was clipped by 6 bases and J by 0 bases, with 15 bases between them. The CDR3 runs 16 residues. CDR3 DNA: TGTGCCAGCAGACAACAGACTACGGGCTCTGGAAACACCATATATTTT. Translated, it gives CASRQQTTGSGNTIYF.

As concerns this clonotype: This could be a read error, since a much larger clone is one nucleotide away. The chain recombines TRBV2 with TRBJ2-7, with D tentatively TRBD2 (6 bases). Germline loops: CDR1 SNHLY, CDR2 FYNNEI. CDR3 length: 11 amino acids. The V end was cut by 6 bases, the J end by 12 bases, with 15 bases between. DNA for the CDR3: TGTGCCAGCAGGACTAGGGCCCAGCTGTACTTC. As protein: CASRTRAQLYF. Using reference TRBV2 and TRBJ2-7 for the parts outside the CDR3, the full variable domain is EPEVTQTPSHQVTQMGQEVILRCVPISNHLYFYWYRQILGQKVEFLVSFYNNEISEKSEIFDDQFSVERPDGSNFTLKIRSTKLEDSAMYFCASRTRAQLYFGPGTRLTVT.

This clonotype was recorded a few times. DNA of the CDR3: TGTGCCAGCGCGCGGGAGGGCCTCTACGAGCAGTACTTC. It translates to CASAREGLYEQYF. The chain uses TRBV28 and TRBJ2-7; 9 bases map to TRBD2. CDR1 is MDHEN and CDR2 is SYDVKM in the germline V gene. The trim removed 8 bases at V and 3 bases at J, leaving 5 bases unmatched. This CDR3 has 13 amino acids.

To note about this clonotype: Germline and junction disagree at one end, which may indicate a read error. The chain joins TRBV7-9 to TRBJ2-7; 10 nucleotides line up with TRBD2. The germline CDR1 and CDR2 sequences are SEHNR and FQNEAQ (reference sequence). CDR3 size: 11 residues. The CDR3 loop reads CASSLAGGQYF. As DNA, the CDR3 is TGTGCCAGCAGTTTAGCGGGAGGGCAGTACTTC. Using reference TRBV7-9 and TRBJ2-7 for the parts outside the CDR3, the full variable domain is DTGVSQNPRHKITKRGQNVTFRCDPISEHNRLYWYRQTLGQGPEFLTYFQNEAQLEKSRLLSDRFSAERPKGSFSTLEIQRTEQGDSAMYLCASSLAGGQYFGPGTRLTVT.

This clonotype was counted only a few times. The chain employs TRBV4-1 and TRBJ2-7, with 8 positions matching TRBD2. The junction had 5 bases not matched to a gene; V was cut back by 2 bases and J by 2 bases. Germline lookup yields CDR1 MGHRA and CDR2 YSYEKL. The CDR3 loop spans 15 amino acids. The CDR3 bases are TGCGCCAGCAGCCAACCGGCGGGAGGAACCTACGAGCAGTACTTC. Residues: CASSQPAGGTYEQYF.

The rearrangement links TRBV6-1 to TRBJ2-1; 9 positions match TRBD2. CDR1 is MNHNS, CDR2 SASEGT, per germline. The V and J ends lost 7 bases and 5 bases, in that order; junction bases with no gene match: 18. The CDR3 sequence is 18 residues long. CDR3 in amino acids: CASIRPAGGGSGNNEQFF. CDR3 DNA: TGTGCCAGCATCAGACCAGCGGGAGGTGGATCTGGAAACAATGAGCAGTTCTTC.